The source of this T cell receptor beta chain is a study of CD4 T cells in relation to SARS-CoV-2 and coronaviruses. Unexposed donor CD4+ T cells date from 2011-2018, before the COVID-19 pandemic. The cells were cultured for about ten days before CD4+ T cells were isolated. As for this clone: Its antigen is not known.

Produced via immunoSEQ multiplex PCR; TCRdb's table is partial and in-frame only. The sample lists roughly 24,000 clones; under 80% were seen once. This CDR3 comprises 14 residues. Trimming removed 11 bases from V and 0 bases from J, with 13 bases in between. The germline V gene has CDR1 LNHDA and CDR2 SQIVND (reference sequence). The origin of this receptor is a human donor in good health. The V and J genes are TRBV19 and TRBJ2-2; D might be TRBD2 (6 bases). The sample comprised CD4+ T cells from PBMCs, cultured in vitro. The CDR3 here is CAGSPGANTGELFF. DNA for the CDR3: TGTGCCGGATCTCCGGGGGCGAACACCGGGGAGCTGTTTTTT.